This T cell receptor beta chain was found in a study of chemoradiotherapy in HPV16-positive cancers. Study-level results: HPV-specific T cells were functionally defined from only two HPV16-positive patients. Better recurrence-free survival went with HPV-responsive T-cell expansion in HPV16-positive patients.

TCRdb keeps only in-frame clones here, not all; method: immunoSEQ multiplex PCR. The sample records under 20,000 clones, roughly 80% being singletons. V lost 1 base, J lost 7 bases, and 17 bases lay in between. The germline V gene has CDR1 LNHDA and CDR2 SQIVND (reference sequence). The CDR3 runs 15 residues. As for this clone: Its antigen is unidentified.

This material was obtained from a patient who underwent chemoradiotherapy. This TCR was recovered from a human donor with HPV-associated anogenital cancer. The rearrangement joins TRBV19 to TRBJ2-7, with D perhaps TRBD1 or TRBD2 (5 bases each). CDR3 bases: TGTGCCAGTAGTATAGGCCACGGGACCTACGATGAGCAGTACTTC. Its protein product is CASSIGHGTYDEQYF.